The clone carrying this T cell receptor beta chain was observed a handful of times. Its antigen is as yet unknown. This sample was taken from a study of T cell responses to AZD1222 COVID-19 vaccine. Notes on the study in general: Among vaccine-associated CD4 TCRs, coverage spanned spike, with dominance at 160-218 and 743-854. Once two AZD1222 doses were given, Spike-specific TCR breadth and depth went up. Unmutated variant regions reportedly attract nearly half of all spike-specific TCRs. Seropositive AZD1222 recipients at baseline numbered only five to seven.

TCRdb's table, derived via immunoSEQ multiplex PCR, lists solely in-frame clones and lacks some. The table includes 65,000 to 75,000 clones, 80% to 85% detected once. CDR3 length: 15 residues. In germline, CDR1 is SGHNT, CDR2 YENEEA. With 1 base removed from V and 3 bases from J, the gap between germline ends came to 9 bases. The rearrangement joins TRBV11-3 to TRBJ2-2, with D possibly being TRBD1 or TRBD2 (5 bases each). The sequencing used peripheral blood, collected on day 0 of AZD1222 vaccination. This TCR was recovered from an adult in good health. The CDR3 protein is CASSLGRDDTGELFF. The CDR3 DNA reads TGTGCCAGCAGCTTAGGCCGGGACGACACCGGGGAGCTGTTTTTT.